The rows below give T cell receptor beta chains drawn from one sample of a study of blood T cell repertoires in COVID-19. Sequencing used immunoSEQ multiplex PCR; TCRdb keeps in-frame clones, though not all of them. Of a few hundred thousand clones listed, over 75% are singletons. The specimen sequenced was peripheral blood. These receptor sequences come from a man aged 50 or older with acute or convalescent COVID-19. CDR3s include the opening cysteine and the closing phenylalanine or tryptophan. Each record gives: V gene, J gene, CDR3 length, CDR3 protein.

V: TRBV5-4
J: TRBJ1-2
length: 12
CDR3: CASSADSYGYTF

V: TRBV24-1
J: TRBJ2-2
length: 14
CDR3: CATSGTGITGELFF

V: TRBV5-1
J: TRBJ1-1
length: 14
CDR3: CASSRDFENTEAFF

V: TRBV7-9
J: TRBJ1-3
length: 15
CDR3: CASSPWTASGNTIYF

V: TRBV21-1
J: TRBJ2-1
length: 18
CDR3: CASSKEGNRGNRYNEQFF

V: TRBV5-1
J: TRBJ2-7
length: 13
CDR3: CASSPRGDFEQYF

V: TRBV5-1
J: TRBJ1-2
length: 15
CDR3: CASSSGQGANYGYTF

V: TRBV5-8
J: TRBJ1-5
length: 15
CDR3: CASSPGTGRNQPQHF

V: TRBV7-3
J: TRBJ2-1
length: 16
CDR3: CASSPSSSGGADEQFF

V: TRBV19
J: TRBJ2-7
length: 15
CDR3: CASSNYLSGKYEQYF

V: TRBV29-1
J: TRBJ1-3
length: 14
CDR3: CSVVQGPSGNTIYF

V: TRBV2
J: TRBJ1-5
length: 14
CDR3: CASSDQGRNQPQHF

V: TRBV20-1
J: TRBJ1-1
length: 10
CDR3: CSAGTEEAFF

V: TRBV10-2
J: TRBJ1-6
length: 12
CDR3: CASSDPGQGRHF

V: TRBV13
J: TRBJ1-1
length: 14
CDR3: CASSLQGARTEAFF

V: TRBV19
J: TRBJ2-1
length: 15
CDR3: CASSIAGFSYNEQFF

V: TRBV5-1
J: TRBJ1-6
length: 14
CDR3: CASSLWTDNSPLHF

V: TRBV30
J: TRBJ2-1
length: 13
CDR3: CASSGSSYNEQFF